This TCR beta chain appears in the sequencing data of a study of chemoradiotherapy in HPV16-positive cancers. Clones were sequenced by immunoSEQ multiplex PCR, and TCRdb holds only the in-frame ones, with some missing. The sample includes 6,000 to 8,000 clones, less than 90% seen only once; the top ten take around 3.8%. Germline V gene sequence: CDR1 SGHDT, CDR2 YYEEEE. CDR3 length: 16 amino acids. V lost 3 bases and J 5 bases, leaving 19 bases between the germline ends. Study observations and caveats: Candidate HPV-specific clones and E7-related TCR motifs grew in tumor during treatment.

Worth noting for this clone: The antigen remains undetermined.

This specimen was collected from a patient who underwent chemoradiotherapy. The V call is TRBV5-6, the J call TRBJ2-3; perhaps D is TRBD1 or TRBD2 (6 bases each). The origin of this receptor is a human donor with HPV-associated anogenital cancer. The CDR3 sequence is CASSWDSRGPGDTQYF. The DNA for the CDR3 is TGTGCCAGCAGCTGGGATTCCCGGGGGCCGGGAGATACGCAGTATTTT.